This is a list of T cell receptor beta chains from one sample in a study of cytomegalovirus exposure and HLA in healthy donors. Using immunoSEQ multiplex PCR, the repertoire was profiled, and TCRdb retains in-frame clones only, with some absent. The table records about 200,000 clones, roughly 84% of them present only once. Sequenced input: PBMCs. These receptors were taken from a woman between 18 and 29 years old in good health and CMV-seropositive. The CDR3 runs from the conserved cysteine through the conserved F or W. A D gene is named only where the DNA matches it firmly.

d_call j_call v_call cdr3_aa
NA TRBJ2-1 TRBV14 CASSLSRGSYNEQFF
TRBD1 TRBJ1-2 TRBV14 CASSQGGTGNPYGYTF
TRBD1 TRBJ2-3 TRBV11-2 CASRFTGGTDTQYF
NA TRBJ2-7 TRBV28 CASSLQFYEQYF
TRBD1 TRBJ1-1 TRBV19 CASSLPPGTGGTEAFF
TRBD2 TRBJ2-7 TRBV25-1 CASSESGGYEQYF
TRBD1 TRBJ2-5 TRBV28 CASRVQDRDFQETQYF
NA TRBJ2-7 TRBV11-2 CASSLELGSWDEQYF
NA TRBJ2-2 TRBV19 CASSGDPNTGELFF
NA TRBJ2-7 TRBV9 CASSEAGSSYEQYF
TRBD2 TRBJ2-7 TRBV5-4 CASSFRSSGRRDEQYF
NA TRBJ2-5 TRBV2 CASRRQLQETQYF
TRBD2 TRBJ2-1 TRBV6-4 CASSVGGRAVNEQFF
TRBD2 TRBJ2-1 TRBV15 CATSSSGAYNEQFF
NA TRBJ1-2 TRBV10-3 CAISEGTVLRRGYTF
TRBD2 TRBJ2-7 TRBV5-1 CASSFSLREGSTYEQYF
NA TRBJ2-4 TRBV10-1 CASSDAAQNIQYF
TRBD2 TRBJ2-7 TRBV5-1 CASRTSEGYEQYF
NA TRBJ2-7 TRBV6-5 CASSYNSYEQYF
NA TRBJ2-1 TRBV2 CASSEYSRENEQFF
TRBD2 TRBJ2-3 TRBV7-9 CASSHTPLPRGRRTDTQYF
NA TRBJ2-1 TRBV11-2 CASSLERAYNEQFF
TRBD1 TRBJ1-4 TRBV28 CASSIRDRPEKLFF
NA TRBJ2-7 TRBV9 CASSVATTSYEQYF
NA TRBJ1-4 TRBV9 CASSVAGVPNEKLFF
TRBD1 TRBJ2-2 TRBV9 CASSPLGQGRAGELFF
TRBD1 TRBJ1-2 TRBV28 CASRRDSVHYGYTF
TRBD1 TRBJ2-7 TRBV19 CASRQGAGDEQYF
TRBD1 TRBJ1-1 TRBV2 CASSSTGYTEAFF
NA TRBJ1-5 TRBV2 CAGGGGGWGGNQPQHF
NA TRBJ2-6 TRBV28 CASSPDRLPGANVLTF
NA TRBJ1-3 TRBV6-4 CASTLRSSSGNTIYF
NA TRBJ2-7 TRBV5-5 CASSFERVSYEQYF
NA TRBJ2-5 TRBV7-9 CASSLVRSVETQYF
TRBD1 TRBJ2-4 TRBV2 CASRTGSAKNIQYF
TRBD2 TRBJ2-7 TRBV6-5 CASGRGRVEQYF
NA TRBJ2-7 TRBV5-4 CASSFDLRGSYEQYF